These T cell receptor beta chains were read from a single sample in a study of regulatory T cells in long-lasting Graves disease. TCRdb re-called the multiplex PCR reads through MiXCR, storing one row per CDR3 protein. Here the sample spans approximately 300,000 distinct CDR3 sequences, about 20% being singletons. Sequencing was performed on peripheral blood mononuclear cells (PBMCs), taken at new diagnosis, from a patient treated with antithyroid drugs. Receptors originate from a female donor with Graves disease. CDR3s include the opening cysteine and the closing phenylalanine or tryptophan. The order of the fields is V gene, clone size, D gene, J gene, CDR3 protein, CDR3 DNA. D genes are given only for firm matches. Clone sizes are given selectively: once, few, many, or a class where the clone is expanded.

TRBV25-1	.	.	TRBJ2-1	CASSEYAAYNEQFF	TGTGCCAGCAGTGAATATGCCGCCTACAATGAGCAGTTCTTC
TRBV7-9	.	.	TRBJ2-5	CASRSEETQYF	TGTGCCAGCAGGAGCGAGGAGACCCAGTACTTC
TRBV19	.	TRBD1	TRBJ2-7	CASSSQGAQEQYF	TGTGCCAGTAGTTCACAGGGGGCGCAGGAGCAGTACTTC
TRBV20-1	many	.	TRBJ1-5	CSATRQTYNQPQHF	TGCAGTGCTACACGACAGACGTACAATCAGCCCCAGCATTTT
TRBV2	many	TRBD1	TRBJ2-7	CASSVEGAGYEQYF	TGTGCCAGCAGTGTTGAGGGGGCCGGGTACGAGCAGTACTTC
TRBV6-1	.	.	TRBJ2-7	CASRPDTTFHEQYF	TGTGCCAGCAGACCCGATACTACCTTCCACGAGCAGTACTTC
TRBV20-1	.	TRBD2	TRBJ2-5	CSARTSGEQETQYF	TGCAGTGCACGGACTAGCGGGGAACAAGAGACCCAGTACTTC
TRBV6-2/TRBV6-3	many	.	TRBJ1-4	CASSSPSAPSEKLFF	TGTGCCAGCAGTTCCCCATCAGCCCCCTCCGAAAAACTGTTTTTT
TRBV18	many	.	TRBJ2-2	CASSPGPDNTGELFF	TGTGCCAGCTCACCAGGTCCGGACAACACCGGGGAGCTGTTTTTT
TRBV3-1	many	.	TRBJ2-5	CASSPDPSGETQYF	TGTGCCAGCAGCCCGGACCCCTCGGGGGAGACCCAGTACTTC
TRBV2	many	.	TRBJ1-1	CASSEPGAGTEAFF	TGTGCCAGCAGTGAACCCGGGGCGGGTACTGAAGCTTTCTTT
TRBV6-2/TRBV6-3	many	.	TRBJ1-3	CASRNSGDSGNTIYF	TGTGCCAGCAGAAACTCAGGGGACTCTGGAAACACCATATATTTT
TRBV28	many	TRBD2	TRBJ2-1	CASSHPGLDAFEQFF	TGTGCCAGCAGCCATCCGGGACTAGACGCCTTTGAGCAGTTCTTC
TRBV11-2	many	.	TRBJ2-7	CASSSFSAGISYEQYF	TGTGCCAGCAGCTCTTTTTCTGCCGGGATCTCCTACGAGCAGTACTTC
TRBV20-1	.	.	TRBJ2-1	CSARASPRTGGEYNEQFF	TGCAGTGCTAGAGCCTCCCCCCGGACAGGAGGGGAATACAATGAGCAGTTCTTC
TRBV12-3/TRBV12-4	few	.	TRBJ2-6	CASSTFKANVLTF	TGTGCCAGCAGCACTTTTAAGGCCAACGTCCTGACTTTC
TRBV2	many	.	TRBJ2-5	CASNSGETQYF	TGTGCCAGCAATTCCGGAGAGACCCAGTACTTC
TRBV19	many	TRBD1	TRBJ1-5	CASKYDRGGSRQPQHF	TGTGCCAGTAAATACGACAGGGGAGGATCTCGTCAGCCCCAGCATTTT
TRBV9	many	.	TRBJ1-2	CASSVVVGQGEALNYGYTF	TGTGCCAGCAGCGTAGTGGTGGGGCAGGGCGAAGCCTTGAACTATGGCTACACCTTC
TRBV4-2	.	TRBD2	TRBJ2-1	CASSLLAGGPPYNEQFF	TGTGCCAGCAGCCTATTAGCGGGAGGGCCCCCCTACAATGAGCAGTTCTTC
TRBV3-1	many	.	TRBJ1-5	CASSQEQGHQPQHF	TGTGCCAGCAGCCAAGAACAGGGACATCAGCCCCAGCATTTT
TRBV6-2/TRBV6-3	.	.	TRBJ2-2	CASSYDGGGGGELFF	TGTGCCAGCAGTTATGACGGAGGGGGCGGCGGGGAGCTGTTTTTT
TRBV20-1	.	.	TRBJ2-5	CSATGVGQGGIGETQYF	TGCAGTGCTACAGGCGTTGGACAGGGAGGGATCGGAGAGACCCAGTACTTC
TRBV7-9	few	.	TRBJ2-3	CASSSPDFNTQYF	TGTGCCAGCAGCTCGCCCGATTTTAATACGCAGTATTTT
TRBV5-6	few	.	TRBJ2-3	CASSLQGTPTDTQYF	TGTGCCAGCAGCTTGCAAGGGACCCCCACAGATACGCAGTATTTT
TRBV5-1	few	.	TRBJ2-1	CASSVIQNEQFF	TGCGCCAGCAGTGTTATACAAAATGAGCAGTTCTTC
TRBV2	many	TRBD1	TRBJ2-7	CARELNGQGAVEQYF	TGTGCCAGGGAGTTGAATGGACAGGGGGCGGTCGAGCAGTACTTC
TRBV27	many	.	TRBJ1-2	CASSFAGAYGYTF	TGTGCCAGCAGTTTCGCCGGGGCCTATGGCTACACCTTC
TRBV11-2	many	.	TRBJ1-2	CASSLAFRENYGYTF	TGTGCCAGCAGCTTAGCGTTCCGGGAGAACTATGGCTACACCTTC
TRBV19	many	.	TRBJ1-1	CASSTFTGNTEAFF	TGTGCCAGTAGTACCTTCACAGGGAACACTGAAGCTTTCTTT
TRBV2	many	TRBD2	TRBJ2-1	CASSGLAGPYNEQFF	TGTGCCAGCAGTGGGCTAGCGGGCCCTTACAATGAGCAGTTCTTC
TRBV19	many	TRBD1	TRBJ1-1	CASSIGTGGEAFF	TGTGCCAGTAGTATTGGGACAGGGGGTGAAGCTTTCTTT
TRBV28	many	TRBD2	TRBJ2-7	CASSAWGAGDGDEQYF	TGTGCCAGCAGTGCCTGGGGTGCGGGAGACGGGGACGAGCAGTACTTC
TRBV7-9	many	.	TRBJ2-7	CASSFDGSYEQYF	TGTGCCAGCAGCTTTGACGGATCCTACGAGCAGTACTTC
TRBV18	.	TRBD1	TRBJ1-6	CASSGQGANSPLHF	TGTGCCAGCTCAGGACAGGGGGCTAATTCACCCCTCCACTTT
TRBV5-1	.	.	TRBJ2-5	CASSLEGMETQYF	TGCGCCAGCAGCTTAGAGGGTATGGAGACCCAGTACTTC
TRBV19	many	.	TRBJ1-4	CASLDRGTTNEKLFF	TGTGCCAGTTTGGACCGGGGAACAACTAATGAAAAACTGTTTTTT
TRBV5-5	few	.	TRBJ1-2	CASSLELKRGYTF	TGTGCCAGCAGCTTGGAACTAAAACGTGGCTACACCTTC
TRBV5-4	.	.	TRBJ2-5	CASSVDVGETQYF	TGTGCCAGCAGCGTGGACGTTGGGGAGACCCAGTACTTC
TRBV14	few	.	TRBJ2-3	CASSPLTSRGTDTQYF	TGTGCCAGCAGCCCTCTCACCAGTAGGGGCACAGATACGCAGTATTTT
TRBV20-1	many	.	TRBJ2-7	CSASQASLNHEQYF	TGCAGTGCCAGTCAGGCCTCTCTTAACCACGAGCAGTACTTC
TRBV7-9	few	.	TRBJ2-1	CASSLGAGIKNEQFF	TGTGCCAGCAGCTTAGGGGCCGGGATCAAAAATGAGCAGTTCTTC
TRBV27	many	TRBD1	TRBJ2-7	CASRLGQGYEQYF	TGTGCCAGTCGCCTGGGACAGGGGTACGAGCAGTACTTC
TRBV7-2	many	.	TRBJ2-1	CASSRQVGVGTYNEQFF	TGTGCCAGCAGCCGGCAGGTGGGCGTCGGGACCTACAATGAGCAGTTCTTC
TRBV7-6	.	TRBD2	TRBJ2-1	CASSIGGTSVNEQFF	TGTGCCAGCAGCATAGGCGGGACTAGCGTCAATGAGCAGTTCTTC
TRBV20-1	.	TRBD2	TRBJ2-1	CSAWREGVNEQFF	TGCAGTGCTTGGCGGGAGGGGGTGAATGAGCAGTTCTTC
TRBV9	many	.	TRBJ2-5	CASSVVGTETQYF	TGTGCCAGCAGCGTAGTCGGGACAGAGACCCAGTACTTC
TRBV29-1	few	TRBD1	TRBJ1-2	CSVEVSGQGDSSNYGYTF	TGCAGCGTTGAAGTTTCAGGACAGGGGGACTCCTCTAACTATGGCTACACCTTC
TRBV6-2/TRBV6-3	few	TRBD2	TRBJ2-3	CASKTLAGEADTQYF	TGTGCCAGCAAAACCCTAGCGGGTGAGGCAGATACGCAGTATTTT